This T cell receptor beta chain was recorded in a study of blood T cell repertoires in COVID-19. Followed longitudinally, the Seattle patients had been enrolled during active infection. CDR1 is KGHSH and CDR2 is LQKENI in the germline V gene. V lost 3 bases and J 5 bases, leaving 14 bases between the germline ends. This CDR3 is built from 15 residues. Sequencing used immunoSEQ multiplex PCR; TCRdb keeps in-frame clones, though not all of them. Seen here are 150,000 to 200,000 clones, under 85% observed once, and the top ten hold approximately 8%. Sequencing used peripheral blood. V usage is TRBV18 and J usage is TRBJ2-1; possibly TRBD2 for D (6 bases). This clonotype originated in a woman in her 70s with COVID-19, enrolled during active disease. The CDR3 here is CASSPSRLGNNEQFF. The CDR3 DNA sequence: TGTGCCAGCTCACCCTCGAGACTAGGGAACAATGAGCAGTTCTTC.